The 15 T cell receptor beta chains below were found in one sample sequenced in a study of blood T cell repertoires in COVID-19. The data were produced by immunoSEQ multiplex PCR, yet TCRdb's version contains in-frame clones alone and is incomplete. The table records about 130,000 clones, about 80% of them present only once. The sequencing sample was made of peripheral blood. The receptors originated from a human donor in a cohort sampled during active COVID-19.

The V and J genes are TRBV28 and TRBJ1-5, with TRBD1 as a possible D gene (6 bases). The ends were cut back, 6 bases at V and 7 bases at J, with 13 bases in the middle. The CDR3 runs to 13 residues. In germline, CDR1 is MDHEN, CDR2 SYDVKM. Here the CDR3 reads CASRVGGGQPQHF. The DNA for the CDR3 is TGTGCCAGCAGGGTGGGCGGGGGCCAGCCCCAGCATTTT. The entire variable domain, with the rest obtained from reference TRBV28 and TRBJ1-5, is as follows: DVKVTQSSRYLVKRTGEKVFLECVQDMDHENMFWYRQDPGLGLRLIYFSYDVKMKEKGDIPEGYSVSREKKERFSLILESASTNQTSMYLCASRVGGGQPQHFGDGTRLSIL.

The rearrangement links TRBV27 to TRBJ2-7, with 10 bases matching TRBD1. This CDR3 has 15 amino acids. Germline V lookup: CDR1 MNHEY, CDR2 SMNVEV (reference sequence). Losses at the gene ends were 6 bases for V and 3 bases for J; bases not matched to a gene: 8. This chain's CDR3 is CASSTYRDRGYEQYF. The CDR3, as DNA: TGTGCCAGCAGCACCTACCGGGACAGGGGCTACGAGCAGTACTTC.

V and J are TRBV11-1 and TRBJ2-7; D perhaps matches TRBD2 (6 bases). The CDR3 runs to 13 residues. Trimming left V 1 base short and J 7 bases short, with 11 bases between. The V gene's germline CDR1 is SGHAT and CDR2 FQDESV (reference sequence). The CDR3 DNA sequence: TGTGCCAGCAGCTTAGTGGGCGCGGGGGAGCAGTACTTC. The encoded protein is CASSLVGAGEQYF.

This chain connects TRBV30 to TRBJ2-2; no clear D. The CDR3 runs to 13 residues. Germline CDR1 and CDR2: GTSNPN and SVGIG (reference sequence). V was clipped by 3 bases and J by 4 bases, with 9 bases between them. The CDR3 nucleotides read TGTGCCTGGAGGGATCTAGGCACCGGGGAGCTGTTTTTT. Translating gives CAWRDLGTGELFF.

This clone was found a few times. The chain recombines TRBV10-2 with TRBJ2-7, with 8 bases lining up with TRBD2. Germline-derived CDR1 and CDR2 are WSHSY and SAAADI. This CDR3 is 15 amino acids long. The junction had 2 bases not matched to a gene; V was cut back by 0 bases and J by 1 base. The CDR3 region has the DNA TGCGCCAGCAGTGAGTCGGGCGGGAGGTCCTACGAGCAGTACTTC. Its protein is CASSESGGRSYEQYF.

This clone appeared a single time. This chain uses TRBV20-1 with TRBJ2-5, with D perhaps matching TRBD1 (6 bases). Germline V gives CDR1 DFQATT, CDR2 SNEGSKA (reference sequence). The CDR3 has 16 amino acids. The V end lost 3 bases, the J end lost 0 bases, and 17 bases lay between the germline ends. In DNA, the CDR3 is TGCAGTGCTAGTCGGGGCAGGGGAAGGTACCAAGAGACCCAGTACTTC. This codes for CSASRGRGRYQETQYF.

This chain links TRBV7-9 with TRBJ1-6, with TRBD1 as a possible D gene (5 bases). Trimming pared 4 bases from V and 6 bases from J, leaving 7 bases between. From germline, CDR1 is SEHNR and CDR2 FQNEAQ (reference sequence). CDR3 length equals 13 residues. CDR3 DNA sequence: TGTGCCAGCAGCTCGACAGCTAATTCACCCCTCCACTTT. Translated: CASSSTANSPLHF.

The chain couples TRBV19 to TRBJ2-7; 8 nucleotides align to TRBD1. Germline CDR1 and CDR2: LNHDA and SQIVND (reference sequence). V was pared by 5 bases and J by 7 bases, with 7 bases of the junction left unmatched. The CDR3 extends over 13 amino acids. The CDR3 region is CASSPPRGREQYF. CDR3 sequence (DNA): TGTGCCAGTAGTCCCCCCAGGGGGCGGGAGCAGTACTTC. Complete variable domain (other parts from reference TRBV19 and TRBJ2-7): DGGITQSPKYLFRKEGQNVTLSCEQNLNHDAMYWYRQDPGQGLRLIYYSQIVNDFQKGDIAEGYSVSREKKESFPLTVTSAQKNPTAFYLCASSPPRGREQYFGPGTRLTVT.

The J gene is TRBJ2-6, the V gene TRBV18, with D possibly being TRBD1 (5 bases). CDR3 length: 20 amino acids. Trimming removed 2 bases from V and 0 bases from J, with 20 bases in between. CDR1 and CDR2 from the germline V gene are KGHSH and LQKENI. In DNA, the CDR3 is TGTGCCAGCTCACCAAAGGCTCGAGACAGATATTACTCTGGGGCCAACGTCCTGACTTTC. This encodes CASSPKARDRYYSGANVLTF.

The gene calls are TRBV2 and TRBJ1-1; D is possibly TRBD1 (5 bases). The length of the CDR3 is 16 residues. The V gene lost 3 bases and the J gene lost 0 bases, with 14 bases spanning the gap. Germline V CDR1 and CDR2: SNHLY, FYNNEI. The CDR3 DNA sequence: TGTGCCAGCAGTGAGAGGCAGGGCCTCATGAACACTGAAGCTTTCTTT. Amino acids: CASSERQGLMNTEAFF. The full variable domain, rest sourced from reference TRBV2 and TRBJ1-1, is EPEVTQTPSHQVTQMGQEVILRCVPISNHLYFYWYRQILGQKVEFLVSFYNNEISEKSEIFDDQFSVERPDGSNFTLKIRSTKLEDSAMYFCASSERQGLMNTEAFFGQGTRLTVV.

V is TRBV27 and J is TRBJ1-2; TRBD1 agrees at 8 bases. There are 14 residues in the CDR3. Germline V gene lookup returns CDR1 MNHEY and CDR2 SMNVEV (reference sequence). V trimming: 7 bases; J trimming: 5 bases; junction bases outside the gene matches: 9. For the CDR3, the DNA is TGTGCCAGCAAAGAGACAGGGGATAGGTATGGCTACACCTTC. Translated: CASKETGDRYGYTF.

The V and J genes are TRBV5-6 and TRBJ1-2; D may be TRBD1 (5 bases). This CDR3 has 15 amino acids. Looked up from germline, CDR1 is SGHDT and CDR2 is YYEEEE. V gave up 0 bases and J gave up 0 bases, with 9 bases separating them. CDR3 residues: CASSLVDRSNYGYTF. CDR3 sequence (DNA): TGTGCCAGCAGCTTGGTCGACAGATCTAACTATGGCTACACCTTC.

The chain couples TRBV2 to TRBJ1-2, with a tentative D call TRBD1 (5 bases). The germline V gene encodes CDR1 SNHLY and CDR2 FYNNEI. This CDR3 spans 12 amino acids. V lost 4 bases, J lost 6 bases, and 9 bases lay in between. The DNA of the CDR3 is TGTGCCAGCAGTGGTCAGGGAAATGGCTACACCTTC. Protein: CASSGQGNGYTF.

CDR3 protein: CASSLGTSSLLGTQYF. Written as DNA, the CDR3 is TGTGCCAGCAGCTTAGGGACTAGTAGCCTACTCGGTACGCAGTATTTT. This chain joins TRBV11-1 and TRBJ2-3; TRBD2 agrees at 7 bases. This CDR3 has 16 amino acids. Looked up from germline, CDR1 is SGHAT and CDR2 is FQDESV (reference sequence). V trimming: 1 base; J trimming: 8 bases; junction bases outside the gene matches: 12.

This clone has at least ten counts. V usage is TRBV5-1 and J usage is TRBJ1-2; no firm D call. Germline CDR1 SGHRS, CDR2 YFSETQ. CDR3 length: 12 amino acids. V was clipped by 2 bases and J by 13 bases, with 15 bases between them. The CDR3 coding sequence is TGCGCCAGCAGCTTAGCGGAGGGAACTAGCACCTTC. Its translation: CASSLAEGTSTF.